The 32 T cell receptor beta chains given below trace back to one sample, sequenced in a study of OX40 agonist ivuxolimab in advanced cancers. The protocol was immunoSEQ multiplex PCR, while the TCRdb copy is restricted to in-frame clones and leaves out a portion. The sample lists roughly 30,000 clones, around 90% occurring once. The specimen was CD4+ or CD8+ T cells sorted from blood, collected in a trial of the OX40 agonist ivuxolimab. These receptors were collected from an adult with an advanced solid tumor such as melanoma, head and neck, liver or kidney cancer.

The genes are TRBV9 and TRBJ2-5, with 8 nucleotides matching TRBD1. Unmatched junction bases numbered 7, after V lost 4 bases and J lost 5 bases. CDR3 size: 14 residues. CDR1 SGDLS and CDR2 YYNGEE come from the germline V gene. The CDR3 reads CASSSDRDGETQYF. CDR3 DNA: TGTGCCAGCAGCTCGGACAGGGACGGCGAGACCCAGTACTTC.

This chain links TRBV7-9 with TRBJ2-7, with D perhaps TRBD1 or TRBD2 (5 bases each). Trimming pared 3 bases from V and 2 bases from J, leaving 11 bases between. Germline V lookup: CDR1 SEHNR, CDR2 FQNEAQ (reference sequence). The CDR3 has 14 residues. The CDR3 loop is CASSFGTSTYEQYF. In DNA, the CDR3 is TGTGCCAGCAGCTTCGGGACGTCCACCTACGAGCAGTACTTC.

Note on this clone: At the DNA level, this CDR3 is encoded by other sequences in the same sample as well. V gene TRBV5-1 combines with J gene TRBJ2-4; TRBD2 agrees at 8 bases. CDR3 length equals 13 residues. Germline-derived CDR1 and CDR2 are SGHRS and YFSETQ. J lost 9 bases, V lost 0 bases, and 2 bases had no gene match. The CDR3 loop reads CASSLAGGGIQYF. The CDR3 bases are TGCGCCAGCAGCTTGGCGGGGGGGGGCATTCAGTACTTC. The full variable domain, in which reference TRBV5-1 and TRBJ2-4 provide the parts outside the CDR3, is KAGVTQTPRYLIKTRGQQVTLSCSPISGHRSVSWYQQTPGQGLQFLFEYFSETQRNKGNFPGRFSGRQFSNSRSEMNVSTLELGDSALYLCASSLAGGGIQYFGAGTRLSVL.

The CDR3 coding sequence is TGTGCCAGCAGTGGCTACTTAAGCTCCTACGAGCAGTACTTC. Translating gives CASSGYLSSYEQYF. V gene TRBV6-1 combines with J gene TRBJ2-7; D unclear. The germline V and J ends were trimmed by 4 bases and 0 bases, with 10 bases remaining between them. The CDR3 is 14 residues long. Germline V gene sequence: CDR1 MNHNS, CDR2 SASEGT.

The rearrangement uses TRBV28 and TRBJ2-5; D gene ambiguous. The CDR3 is 13 residues long. CDR1 MDHEN and CDR2 SYDVKM come from the germline V gene. V was pared by 4 bases and J by 4 bases, with 10 bases between. Written as DNA, the CDR3 is TGTGCCAGCAGTTGGTATACTACAGAGACCCAGTACTTC. Translated: CASSWYTTETQYF.

The V and J genes are TRBV27 and TRBJ2-2; unclear D gene. V lost 2 bases to trimming and J lost 5 bases, with 21 bases between them. This CDR3 spans 18 amino acids. Per the germline V gene, CDR1 is MNHEY and CDR2 is SMNVEV (reference sequence). The CDR3 is CASSLNPGLGYPTGELFF. The CDR3 bases are TGTGCCAGCAGTTTAAACCCTGGGCTCGGGTATCCGACCGGGGAGCTGTTTTTT.

The chain is built from TRBV7-9 and TRBJ2-1; no definite D call. This CDR3 is built from 12 residues. Trimming removed 5 bases from V and 10 bases from J, with 12 bases in between. Germline values: CDR1 SEHNR, CDR2 FQNEAQ (reference sequence). CDR3 sequence reads: CASSPSPGEQFF. DNA of the CDR3: TGTGCCAGCAGCCCCTCACCTGGAGAGCAGTTCTTC. Full variable domain (rest looked up from reference TRBV7-9 and TRBJ2-1): DTGVSQNPRHKITKRGQNVTFRCDPISEHNRLYWYRQTLGQGPEFLTYFQNEAQLEKSRLLSDRFSAERPKGSFSTLEIQRTEQGDSAMYLCASSPSPGEQFFGPGTRLTVL.

The chain joins TRBV29-1 to TRBJ1-2; no firm D call. V gave up 0 bases and J gave up 4 bases, with 12 bases separating them. There are 14 residues in the CDR3. Germline CDR1 and CDR2: SQVTM and ANQGSEA. CDR3: CSVEEGTASYGYTF. CDR3 nucleotide sequence: TGCAGCGTTGAAGAAGGTACAGCGAGCTATGGCTACACCTTC.

J is TRBJ1-2 and V is TRBV2; no firm D call. The length of the CDR3 is 12 residues. V lost 8 bases and J lost 3, with 10 bases in between. From germline, CDR1 is SNHLY and CDR2 FYNNEI. This CDR3 reads CASQSVDYGYTF. The CDR3 DNA sequence: TGTGCCAGCCAATCGGTTGACTATGGCTACACCTTC.

This chain joins TRBV7-9 and TRBJ2-5; D not certain. Germline-derived CDR1 and CDR2 are SEHNR and FQNEAQ (reference sequence). V was trimmed by 2 bases and J by 5 bases, leaving 9 bases between them. CDR3 size: 13 residues. The CDR3 DNA reads TGTGCCAGCAGCTTACTCCCCTCGGAGACCCAGTACTTC. It yields the protein CASSLLPSETQYF.

The V and J genes are TRBV28 and TRBJ2-3; D may correspond to TRBD1 or TRBD2 (5 bases each). Germline V gene sequence: CDR1 MDHEN, CDR2 SYDVKM. V was shortened by 6 bases and J by 4 bases, with 17 bases between the two germline ends. The CDR3 has 15 residues. The CDR3 DNA is TGTGCCAGCAGCAGCCGGGACGCCTGGGCAGATACGCAGTATTTT. It is translated as CASSSRDAWADTQYF.

This chain links TRBV6-5 with TRBJ2-3, with D unresolved. The germline V and J ends were trimmed by 5 bases and 5 bases, with 14 bases remaining between them. The CDR3 has 14 amino acids. Germline-derived CDR1 and CDR2 are MNHEY and SVGAGI. In nucleotides, the CDR3 is TGTGCCAGCAGTCCGGTTGGGGTCATAGATACGCAGTATTTT. Translated, it gives CASSPVGVIDTQYF.

The chain carries TRBV7-3 and TRBJ2-5; D might be TRBD1 (6 bases). The length of the CDR3 is 13 residues. Germline assignment: CDR1 SGHTA and CDR2 FQGTGA. V was pared by 2 bases and J by 5 bases, with 9 bases between. This CDR3 reads CASSLGGMETQYF. CDR3 coding DNA: TGTGCCAGCAGCTTAGGGGGCATGGAGACCCAGTACTTC.

The CDR3 is CASSPVSTNEKLFF. Here the CDR3 DNA reads TGTGCCAGCAGCCCAGTTAGTACTAATGAAAAACTGTTTTTT. The chain uses TRBV7-9 and TRBJ1-4; D gene unclear. The CDR3 spans 14 residues. Germline V gives CDR1 SEHNR, CDR2 FQNEAQ (reference sequence). The V end was cut by 5 bases, the J end by 2 bases, with 9 bases between.

The chain has TRBV4-1 and TRBJ1-5, with unresolved D. Germline loops: CDR1 MGHRA, CDR2 YSYEKL. Between the trimmed V and J ends, which lost 2 bases and 4 bases, there was a span of 3 bases. The CDR3 contains 12 residues. CDR3 sequence reads: CASSQPNQPQHF. The CDR3 DNA follows: TGCGCCAGCAGCCAACCTAATCAGCCCCAGCATTTT.

The rearrangement links TRBV6-5 to TRBJ2-5; the match to TRBD2 covers 7 bases. Per germline, CDR1 MNHEY and CDR2 SVGAGI. V trimming: 10 bases; J trimming: 2 bases; junction bases outside the gene matches: 7. The CDR3 has 13 amino acids. CDR3 in DNA: TGTGCCACCTTGACTAGCCAACAAGAGACCCAGTACTTC. Its translation: CATLTSQQETQYF.

The CDR3 reads CASSFTAGVGQPQHF. CDR3 DNA: TGTGCCAGCAGTTTCACAGCAGGGGTCGGGCAGCCCCAGCATTTT. The rearrangement links TRBV28 to TRBJ1-5; possibly TRBD1 for D (6 bases). The germline gives CDR1 MDHEN, CDR2 SYDVKM. The CDR3 is 15 residues long. The V and J ends lost 3 bases and 7 bases respectively, with 16 bases between them. Drawing the rest from reference TRBV28 and TRBJ1-5, the complete variable domain is DVKVTQSSRYLVKRTGEKVFLECVQDMDHENMFWYRQDPGLGLRLIYFSYDVKMKEKGDIPEGYSVSREKKERFSLILESASTNQTSMYLCASSFTAGVGQPQHFGDGTRLSIL.

This clone was picked up a small number of times. The CDR3 DNA reads TGTGCCAGCAGCTTACCGGGCTCAGACTACGAGCAGTACTTC. This gives the protein CASSLPGSDYEQYF. The rearrangement uses TRBV7-2 and TRBJ2-7, with D hard to call. V was pared by 2 bases and J by 3 bases, with 11 bases between. The CDR3 has 14 residues. Germline V gene data show CDR1 as SGHTA and CDR2 as FQGNSA.

CDR3 in amino acids: CASSLPPGEQEKLFF. The CDR3 DNA is TGTGCCAGCAGTTTACCCCCGGGGGAGCAGGAAAAACTGTTTTTT. The genes are TRBV28 and TRBJ1-4; D is possibly TRBD1 (5 bases). V lost 2 bases and J 8 bases, leaving 15 bases between the germline ends. CDR3 length equals 15 residues. Germline V CDR1 and CDR2: MDHEN, SYDVKM.

This clone has only one observation. The chain is built from TRBV29-1 and TRBJ2-5, with D possibly matching TRBD2 (6 bases). CDR1 is SQVTM, CDR2 ANQGSEA, per germline. There are 13 residues in the CDR3. Trimming shortened V by 2 bases and J by 2 bases, and 9 bases separated the two germline ends. Here the CDR3 reads CSVELREQETQYF. In nucleotides, the CDR3 is TGCAGCGTTGAACTCCGGGAGCAAGAGACCCAGTACTTC.

The chain joins TRBV7-2 to TRBJ2-1; D is unresolved. Germline assignment: CDR1 SGHTA and CDR2 FQGNSA. Trimming shortened V by 1 base and J by 8 bases, and 9 bases separated the two germline ends. The CDR3 spans 13 residues. As DNA, the CDR3 is TGTGCCAGCAGCTTAGACGTGATAGATGAGCAGTTCTTC. Protein product: CASSLDVIDEQFF.

The chain recombines TRBV28 with TRBJ2-7, with D perhaps matching TRBD1 (6 bases). Germline V lookup: CDR1 MDHEN, CDR2 SYDVKM. There are 13 residues in the CDR3. The V end lost 3 bases, the J end lost 5 bases, and 11 bases lay between the germline ends. CDR3 protein: CASSFTGNHEQYF. The CDR3 DNA reads as TGTGCCAGCAGTTTCACAGGGAACCACGAGCAGTACTTC.

The V gene is TRBV9, the J gene TRBJ2-7; D might be TRBD2 (7 bases). V was pared by 4 bases and J by 4 bases, with 15 bases between. CDR3 length: 14 amino acids. Germline V lookup: CDR1 SGDLS, CDR2 YYNGEE. DNA for the CDR3: TGTGCCAGCAGCCCCCGGGGGGCGCAATACGAGCAGTACTTC. This codes for CASSPRGAQYEQYF.

This clone was found once. The V gene is TRBV5-1, the J gene TRBJ1-1; 7 positions match TRBD1. The CDR3 is 15 residues long. The junction had 5 bases not matched to a gene; V was cut back by 1 base and J by 2 bases. Germline assignment: CDR1 SGHRS and CDR2 YFSETQ. The chain's CDR3 is CASSLTGEYNTEAFF. CDR3 DNA: TGCGCCAGCAGCTTGACAGGGGAGTACAACACTGAAGCTTTCTTT. Complete variable domain (other parts from reference TRBV5-1 and TRBJ1-1): KAGVTQTPRYLIKTRGQQVTLSCSPISGHRSVSWYQQTPGQGLQFLFEYFSETQRNKGNFPGRFSGRQFSNSRSEMNVSTLELGDSALYLCASSLTGEYNTEAFFGQGTRLTVV.

This clone appeared a single time. The rearrangement uses TRBV11-3 and TRBJ1-1; TRBD1 aligns across 8 bases. This CDR3 spans 14 amino acids. Germline-derived CDR1 and CDR2 are SGHNT and YENEEA. V dropped 4 bases and J dropped 0; count of bases not matched to a gene: 1. The CDR3 protein is CASSSRGLNTEAFF. In nucleotides, the CDR3 is TGTGCCAGCAGCTCCAGGGGGCTGAACACTGAAGCTTTCTTT.

V and J are TRBV9 and TRBJ1-2; D not certain. From germline, CDR1 is SGDLS and CDR2 YYNGEE. CDR3 length equals 14 residues. The V end lost 3 bases, the J end lost 2 bases, and 11 bases lay between the germline ends. The CDR3 DNA reads as TGTGCCAGCAGCGCTGAGGCGGTCAACTATGGCTACACCTTC. It specifies CASSAEAVNYGYTF.

This chain joins TRBV27 and TRBJ2-7; D is perhaps TRBD1 (6 bases). Germline CDR1 is MNHEY and CDR2 is SMNVEV (reference sequence). V lost 6 bases to trimming and J lost 3 bases, with 18 bases between them. There are 15 residues in the CDR3. CDR3 coding DNA: TGTGCCAGCAGGGCCCCAGGGGCCCTCCTCTACGAGCAGTACTTC. It yields the protein CASRAPGALLYEQYF.

This rearrangement joins TRBV4-1 to TRBJ2-5, with no clear D. This CDR3 is 12 amino acids long. The V end lost 0 bases, the J end lost 5 bases, and 4 bases lay between the germline ends. Looked up from germline, CDR1 is MGHRA and CDR2 is YSYEKL. For the CDR3, the DNA is TGCGCCAGCAGCCAAGAATGGGAGACCCAGTACTTC. It codes for CASSQEWETQYF.

The chain recombines TRBV7-9 with TRBJ2-1; 7 nucleotides agree with TRBD2. The length of the CDR3 is 14 residues. V lost 7 bases and J lost 7; bases outside the gene matches: 10. Germline V CDR1 and CDR2: SEHNR, FQNEAQ (reference sequence). The CDR3, as DNA: TGTGCCAGCACCCCGGAAAGCGGGGTGAATGAGCAGTTCTTC. Encoded protein: CASTPESGVNEQFF.

The gene calls are TRBV4-1 and TRBJ2-3; D is unresolved. The CDR3 spans 13 residues. Trimming removed 0 bases from V and 7 bases from J, with 8 bases in between. Per germline, CDR1 MGHRA and CDR2 YSYEKL. The CDR3 DNA follows: TGCGCCAGCAGCCAAGATGGACCCAATACGCAGTATTTT. It translates to CASSQDGPNTQYF.

This clone has just one count. The genes are TRBV13 and TRBJ1-5; D possibly corresponds to TRBD1 (6 bases). Germline assignment: CDR1 PRHDT and CDR2 FYEKMQ (reference sequence). This CDR3 spans 15 amino acids. V was shortened by 5 bases and J by 6 bases, with 17 bases between the two germline ends. The CDR3 reads CASSQMDRRVQPQHF. CDR3 coding DNA: TGTGCCAGCAGCCAGATGGACAGACGGGTTCAGCCCCAGCATTTT.

The J gene is TRBJ2-5, the V gene TRBV7-7, with 8 bases aligning to TRBD2. V lost 4 bases to trimming and J lost 5 bases; unmatched junction nucleotides: 9. This CDR3 comprises 15 residues. Looked up from germline, CDR1 is SSHAT and CDR2 is FNYEAQ (reference sequence). CDR3 DNA: TGTGCCAGCAGCTCCACGGGGGGGCGAAGTGAGACCCAGTACTTC. Encoded protein: CASSSTGGRSETQYF.